These 27 T cell receptor beta chains share one sample of origin, sequenced in a study of T-cell memory formation after mild COVID-19. TCRdb used MiXCR to reprocess the 5' RACE reads, holding one entry per CDR3 protein. Seen here are roughly 450,000 distinct CDR3 sequences, roughly 20% observed once, and the top ten hold 9% to 15%. Sequences were obtained from PBMCs or a T cell subset sorted from them (not recorded which). The receptors were sampled from an adult woman who had mild COVID-19 (a few samples of this study predate the infection). Cell type and time point are not known.

This clonotype was seen at least ten times. The chain recombines TRBV5-1 with TRBJ2-1; TRBD1 might be the D (5 bases). The CDR3 has 15 residues. With 0 bases removed from V and 6 bases from J, the gap between germline ends came to 13 bases. Germline loops: CDR1 SGHRS, CDR2 YFSETQ. CDR3 nucleotides: TGCGCCAGCAGCTTGGTGCCAGGGCTGAGCAATGAGCAGTTCTTC. As protein: CASSLVPGLSNEQFF.

The chain has TRBV7-2 and TRBJ2-7; weak D call: TRBD2 (6 bases). The CDR3 has 17 residues. CDR1 and CDR2 (germline): SGHTA, FQGNSA. Trimming removed 1 base at V and 3 bases at J, with 19 bases between. This chain's CDR3 is CASSLGFGSRPLYEQYF. The CDR3 DNA reads as TGTGCCAGCAGCTTAGGTTTCGGGAGCAGGCCCCTCTACGAGCAGTACTTC.

The chain links TRBV20-1 to TRBJ1-4; 7 nucleotides match TRBD1. J lost 5 bases, V lost 8 bases, and 8 bases had no gene match. The CDR3 is 13 amino acids. Germline CDR1 is DFQATT and CDR2 is SNEGSKA (reference sequence). CDR3 nucleotides: TGCAGTACTGACCAGGGGGTCAATGAAAAACTGTTTTTT. This encodes CSTDQGVNEKLFF.

This clonotype was seen more than once but under ten times. CDR3 in amino acids: CASSPGPGSSGNTIYF. The CDR3 coding sequence is TGCGCCAGCAGCCCGGGTCCCGGATCCTCTGGAAACACCATATATTTT. The V call is TRBV5-1, the J call TRBJ1-3; D remains ambiguous. The V gene lost 4 bases and the J gene lost 0 bases, with 14 bases spanning the gap. The CDR3 contains 16 residues. The germline CDR1 and CDR2 sequences are SGHRS and YFSETQ.

The genes are TRBV20-1 and TRBJ2-1; 9 nucleotides agree with TRBD1. This CDR3 comprises 16 residues. Germline assignment: CDR1 DFQATT and CDR2 SNEGSKA (reference sequence). Trimming cost V 5 bases and J 1 base; bases outside gene matches: 9. The chain's CDR3 is CSALDRGSRSYNEQFF. The CDR3, as DNA: TGCAGTGCTTTGGACAGGGGAAGTAGGTCCTACAATGAGCAGTTCTTC.

The chain uses TRBV7-9 and TRBJ2-3, with TRBD2 matching over 11 bases. The CDR3 extends over 16 amino acids. V lost 4 bases, J lost 0 bases, and 3 bases stayed unmatched. Germline CDR1 reads SEHNR; CDR2 reads FQNEAQ (reference sequence). The CDR3 is CASSSSGRPSTDTQYF. In DNA, the CDR3 is TGTGCCAGCAGCTCTAGCGGGAGGCCTAGCACAGATACGCAGTATTTT.

In its sample, this clonotype was seen a few times. This chain connects TRBV4-1 to TRBJ1-2, with 8 bases that match TRBD1. Germline V gene lookup returns CDR1 MGHRA and CDR2 YSYEKL. V lost 5 bases to trimming and J lost 2 bases; unmatched junction nucleotides: 10. The CDR3 consists of 16 residues. The CDR3 DNA follows: TGCGCCAGCAGCAACCCGCCGGACAGGGACAACTATGGCTACACCTTC. It yields the protein CASSNPPDRDNYGYTF.

The sample holds many counts of this clonotype. This chain links TRBV23-1 with TRBJ1-5; D call uncertain. TRBV23-1 is known as an ORF, though its function is uncertain. The CDR3 is 16 residues long. The V end was cut by 0 bases, the J end by 0 bases, with 9 bases between. DNA of the CDR3: TGCGCCAGCAGTCAATCGGGCCCTGCTAGCAATCAGCCCCAGCATTTT. It yields the protein CASSQSGPASNQPQHF.

This clonotype was seen only a few times. The chain carries TRBV11-2 and TRBJ2-5, with TRBD2 identical over 8 bases. J gave up 1 base and V 0 bases, and 4 bases lay outside the gene matches. There are 16 residues in the CDR3. Germline CDR1 SGHAT, CDR2 FQNNGV. The CDR3 here is CASSLDRGGPQETQYF. The CDR3, as DNA: TGTGCCAGCAGCTTAGATCGGGGGGGGCCCCAAGAGACCCAGTACTTC.

This clonotype has at least ten counts. The chain couples TRBV27 to TRBJ1-1; D gene ambiguous. Trimming took 4 bases from V and 2 from J, leaving 5 bases between them. The CDR3 runs to 12 residues. CDR1 is MNHEY, CDR2 SMNVEV, per germline (reference sequence). This chain's CDR3 is CASSSSNTEAFF. The CDR3 DNA follows: TGTGCCAGCAGTTCAAGCAACACTGAAGCTTTCTTT.

This clonotype has a handful of counts. The chain couples TRBV11-2 to TRBJ2-2; D gene unclear. There are 14 residues in the CDR3. V was pared by 1 base and J by 5 bases, with 8 bases between. The germline gives CDR1 SGHAT, CDR2 FQNNGV. The CDR3 reads CASSLGAVTGELFF. The CDR3 DNA sequence: TGTGCCAGCAGCTTAGGGGCTGTAACCGGGGAGCTGTTTTTT.

This clonotype has more than one count but fewer than ten. The rearrangement uses TRBV29-1 and TRBJ1-2, with D possibly being TRBD1 (6 bases). Germline CDR1 is SQVTM and CDR2 is ANQGSEA. Trimming cost V 4 bases and J 2 bases, with 11 bases left between them. CDR3 length: 13 residues. Here the CDR3 reads CSVGQVLNYGYTF. The CDR3 bases are TGCAGCGTTGGACAGGTTTTAAACTATGGCTACACCTTC.

This clonotype was detected ten times or more. The V call is TRBV4-1, the J call TRBJ2-7, with 8 bases fitting TRBD1. Per germline, CDR1 MGHRA and CDR2 YSYEKL. Unmatched junction bases numbered 14, after V lost 4 bases and J lost 0 bases. The CDR3 has 18 residues. The CDR3 here is CASSLSPRQGKSSYEQYF. DNA for the CDR3: TGCGCCAGCAGCCTTTCCCCCCGACAGGGGAAGAGCTCCTACGAGCAGTACTTC.

The table lists this clonotype with many counts. V gene TRBV7-2 combines with J gene TRBJ1-4; weak D call: TRBD1 (6 bases). Between the trimmed V and J ends, which lost 0 bases and 4 bases, there was a span of 12 bases. The CDR3 is 16 amino acids. The germline V gene has CDR1 SGHTA and CDR2 FQGNSA. The CDR3 is CASSLAPGQFNEKLFF. CDR3 coding DNA: TGTGCCAGCAGCTTAGCCCCAGGACAGTTTAATGAAAAACTGTTTTTT.

The rearrangement joins TRBV4-1 to TRBJ2-7; tentatively, D is TRBD1 (6 bases). CDR3 length: 14 residues. Germline values: CDR1 MGHRA, CDR2 YSYEKL. Trimming took off 4 bases at V and 6 bases at J, with 16 bases between the two ends. The CDR3 spells CASSPGAGVGEQYF. In DNA form, the CDR3 reads TGCGCCAGCAGCCCCGGGGCAGGGGTGGGCGAGCAGTACTTC.

The chain uses TRBV7-8 and TRBJ2-5; tentative D call: TRBD2 (6 bases). Germline CDR1 SGHVS, CDR2 FQNEAQ. The CDR3 sequence is 13 residues long. Trimming removed 5 bases from V and 2 bases from J, with 9 bases in between. The CDR3 spells CASSRDLQETQYF. For the CDR3, the DNA is TGTGCCAGCAGCAGGGACTTGCAAGAGACCCAGTACTTC. The entire variable domain, with the rest obtained from reference TRBV7-8 and TRBJ2-5, is as follows: GAGVSQSPRYKVAKRGQDVALRCDPISGHVSLFWYQQALGQGPEFLTYFQNEAQLDKSGLPSDRFFAERPEGSVSTLKIQRTQQEDSAVYLCASSRDLQETQYFGPGTRLLVL.

Only a few counts were recorded for this clonotype. CDR3 region: CASSLGAGGSGREQFF. The CDR3, as DNA: TGTGCCAGCAGCTTAGGAGCGGGAGGGTCGGGGCGTGAGCAGTTCTTC. The chain links TRBV7-6 to TRBJ2-1; 10 positions agree with TRBD2. From germline, CDR1 is SGHVS and CDR2 FNYEAQ. After removal of 1 base from V and 9 bases from J, the junction contained 9 bases not matched to a gene. The CDR3 covers 16 residues.

This clonotype came up a few times. The chain carries TRBV6-1 and TRBJ1-1, with TRBD1 as a possible D gene (5 bases). Germline lookup yields CDR1 MNHNS and CDR2 SASEGT. The CDR3 consists of 13 residues. V gave up 6 bases and J gave up 2 bases, with 10 bases separating them. CDR3 protein: CASRPGRNTEAFF. In nucleotides, the CDR3 is TGTGCCAGCAGGCCGGGACGTAACACTGAAGCTTTCTTT.

The chain carries TRBV20-1 and TRBJ2-3; the D gene is possibly TRBD1 (5 bases). V shed 2 bases and J shed 1 base, with 10 bases lying between them. CDR3 length equals 14 residues. CDR1 and CDR2 from the germline V gene are DFQATT and SNEGSKA (reference sequence). The DNA for the CDR3 is TGCAGTGCTAGATCAGGGTTAGGCACAGATACGCAGTATTTT. Translation gives CSARSGLGTDTQYF.

This clonotype came up a few times. CDR3 region: CSASTGVGETQYF. In DNA form, the CDR3 reads TGCAGTGCTTCAACAGGGGTAGGAGAGACCCAGTACTTC. The V gene is TRBV20-1, the J gene TRBJ2-5, with 7 positions matching TRBD1. The CDR3 totals 13 residues. Germline V CDR1 and CDR2: DFQATT, SNEGSKA (reference sequence). The trim removed 5 bases at V and 4 bases at J, leaving 7 bases unmatched.

In this sample, this clonotype turned up once. The gene calls are TRBV25-1 and TRBJ2-1, with no clear D. The CDR3 is made up of 13 amino acids. Germline V gene data show CDR1 as MGHDK and CDR2 as SYGVNS. V lost 4 bases and J lost 3, with 7 bases in between. The CDR3 region has the DNA TGTGCCAGCAGTGCCCGGAACTACAATGAGCAGTTCTTC. Its translation is CASSARNYNEQFF.

This clonotype was detected many times. The chain employs TRBV5-1 and TRBJ1-3; D unclear. This CDR3 spans 14 amino acids. The germline V gene has CDR1 SGHRS and CDR2 YFSETQ. The V and J ends lost 0 bases and 3 bases respectively, with 7 bases between them. CDR3 coding DNA: TGCGCCAGCAGCTTGGCATGCCATGGAAACACCATATATTTT. As protein: CASSLACHGNTIYF. Complete variable domain (other parts from reference TRBV5-1 and TRBJ1-3): KAGVTQTPRYLIKTRGQQVTLSCSPISGHRSVSWYQQTPGQGLQFLFEYFSETQRNKGNFPGRFSGRQFSNSRSEMNVSTLELGDSALYLCASSLACHGNTIYFGEGSWLTVV.

The sample holds a few counts of this clonotype. The genes are TRBV20-1 and TRBJ2-3, with TRBD2 as a possible D gene (7 bases). This CDR3 is 17 amino acids long. Germline assignment: CDR1 DFQATT and CDR2 SNEGSKA (reference sequence). Trimming stripped 2 bases from V and 2 bases from J, with 20 bases between. The DNA of the CDR3 is TGCAGTGCTAGATCAAAAGGGGGGGGCCCTTACACAGATACGCAGTATTTT. Its protein is CSARSKGGGPYTDTQYF.

The genes are TRBV20-1 and TRBJ1-1; D is uncertain. The CDR3 extends over 13 amino acids. V lost 3 bases and J 0 bases, leaving 8 bases between the germline ends. Germline CDR1 is DFQATT and CDR2 is SNEGSKA (reference sequence). The CDR3 sequence: CSASGNMNTEAFF. The CDR3 bases are TGCAGTGCTAGCGGTAACATGAACACTGAAGCTTTCTTT.

Only a few counts were recorded for this clonotype. The chain combines TRBV9 with TRBJ1-1, with D possibly being TRBD1 (5 bases). The CDR3 spans 15 residues. Germline V gene data show CDR1 as SGDLS and CDR2 as YYNGEE. Trimming cost V 6 bases and J 3 bases, with 18 bases left between them. The CDR3 DNA reads TGTGCCAGCACCCCCTTGGGGCATCCGGACACTGAAGCTTTCTTT. Its protein is CASTPLGHPDTEAFF. Combining the CDR3 with reference TRBV9 and TRBJ1-1 gives the whole variable domain DSGVTQTPKHLITATGQRVTLRCSPRSGDLSVYWYQQSLDQGLQFLIQYYNGEERAKGNILERFSAQQFPDLHSELNLSSLELGDSALYFCASTPLGHPDTEAFFGQGTRLTVV.

This clonotype appeared a few times. This chain uses TRBV30 with TRBJ2-5, with unresolved D. CDR3 length: 12 amino acids. Germline assignment: CDR1 GTSNPN and CDR2 SVGIG (reference sequence). V dropped 0 bases and J dropped 10 bases, with 12 bases sitting between them. CDR3 region: CAWSVGLKDQYF. Written as DNA, the CDR3 is TGTGCCTGGAGTGTAGGCCTTAAGGACCAGTACTTC.

The sample holds many counts of this clonotype. The chain combines TRBV4-2 with TRBJ2-1, with a possible D match to TRBD2 (5 bases). The CDR3 sequence is 15 residues long. Looked up from germline, CDR1 is LGHNA and CDR2 is YNFKEQ. Trimming took 2 bases from V and 4 from J, leaving 12 bases between them. CDR3 nucleotides: TGTGCCAGCAGCCAACCCGGCGGCGGGTACAATGAGCAGTTCTTC. Amino acids: CASSQPGGGYNEQFF.